This T cell receptor (beta chain) was recovered during a study of prognosis after radiotherapy for stage I lung cancer (dated by TCRdb to the early 2020s). About the full investigation: About 20 stage I NSCLC patients were enrolled in Nanjing, China, between early 2018 and early 2019. Newly diagnosed primary stage I lung tumors occurred in some 14 patients, and oligometastatic NSCLC after surgical resection of the primary tumor occurred in a few. SBRT was delivered in 3 to 5 fractions with a biologically effective dose of at least 100 Gy, and image-guided IMRT or VMAT was used for delivery. Squamous cell carcinoma histology was identified in several patients, and adenocarcinoma histology was identified in twelve patients. No patient received concurrent therapy alongside SBRT. Distant metastases were developed by four of the 19 patients after SBRT, at a median of roughly 7 months, whereas no significant progression was observed in the other 15 patients. Every patient was deemed medically inoperable, roughly twelve because of comorbidities and over 5 because they refused surgery. The study took one blood sample before SBRT and one after SBRT from each of approximately 19 patients and sequenced all 40 or so samples. Peripheral blood TCR beta repertoires were profiled in stage I NSCLC patients before and after stereotactic body radiotherapy, and the repertoires were related to distant failure. The cohort comprised 13 men and 6 or 7 women with a median age of around 73 years, ranging from 53 to 84 years. Results and caveats for the whole study, not just this receptor: Differences in TRBV and TRBJ usage frequencies by metastasis status were reportedly observed in two V genes at baseline and in nine V and two J genes after SBRT. Whether the expanded TCR clones were tumor-specific was not determined. Post-SBRT Shannon entropy and its change from baseline were lower in patients who developed distant metastases; baseline Shannon entropy was not associated with metastases. After SBRT, the count of unique TCR clones dropped from a median of about 10,000 beforehand to roughly 7,000 afterward (Wilcoxon paired P=0.011). None of the reported P values were adjusted for multiple comparisons. The small cohort and short follow-up limited the study, so independent validation of the findings is needed.

All patients had node-negative disease on CT and PET/CT, and none had a history of other malignancies or had previously received chemotherapy or radiotherapy. At each of two time points, around 6.1 milliliters of peripheral venous blood were collected into EDTA tubes. Ficoll-Paque Plus density-gradient centrifugation was used to isolate PBMCs. Samples were stored at -80°C immediately after collection until analysis. As to this clonotype: Its binding antigen is unknown. Since a far larger clone is one base different, this is likely a read error.

The TCR beta CDR3 region was amplified from genomic DNA by two rounds of multiplex PCR. In the first PCR round, primers specific to each TRBV and TRBJ gene were used, and the primer sequences were filed in Chinese patent CN105087789A. Universal primers were used in the second round of PCR. The Roche High Pure PCR Template Preparation Kit was used to extract genomic DNA from frozen PBMCs. An Illumina HiSeq 3000 was used to sequence the libraries paired-end with 151 bp reads. The study's processing was this. CutAdapt was used to discard raw reads that did not contain the multiplex PCR primer sequences. High-quality paired reads were merged into contigs with PEAR. TRB V, D and J gene segments were assigned to each contig with MiXCR by alignment to reference sequences. To remove sequencing errors, CDR3 sequences were clustered according to base quality and sequence similarity. Shannon entropy, normalized by the natural log of the productive TCR sequence number, served as the measure of diversity. Clonality was defined as one minus Shannon entropy divided by the natural log of the number of unique clonotypes. Using the Youden index from ROC curves, the researchers picked the repertoire-metric cut-offs for progression-free survival, and all analyses were carried out in R 3.5.3. The public reads were run again by TCRdb, first through fastp at Q25 and then through MiXCR, and only productive beta chains were kept. Each entry merges the rows of one CDR3 protein and shows their most common DNA and genes. For this entry, the V and J calls and clone size follow TCRdb and not the study's own pipeline. The sample table contains tens of thousands of distinct CDR3 sequences; only one count was recorded for around 27% of them. The biggest ten clones account for around 6.9% of the sample.

The germline V gene specifies MRHNA as CDR1 and SNTAGT as CDR2. The CDR3 sequence holds 10 residues, the cysteine and phenylalanine included. The DNA shown is the 30-base CDR3, in frame from base 1. V is shortened by 8 bases, J by 9 bases, and the region joining them spans 10 bases. The rearranged segments are TRBV6-4 and TRBJ1-1, with the D gene uncertain. The sample in question was PBMCs, obtained before or after stereotactic body radiation therapy (not recorded which). This TCR derives from a donor older than 45 with non-small cell lung cancer. The CDR3 amino acid sequence is: CASSDWQAFF. The DNA sequence follows: TGTGCCAGCTCGGACTGGCAAGCTTTCTTT.